This T cell receptor beta chain stems from a study of Ad26.COV2.S vaccination and SARS-CoV-2 variants. Regarding the study as a whole: Once vaccination had occurred, spike-specific CD8+ and CD4+ T cell responses reportedly showed substantial breadth.

Regarding this clone: Its specificity is not known.

The V segment lost 2 bases and the J segment 2 bases; nucleotides outside the gene matches: 4. The CDR3 has 16 residues. The germline V gene encodes CDR1 SGHDT and CDR2 YYEEEE. Method: immunoSEQ multiplex PCR; TCRdb's copy keeps in-frame clones and lacks some. This table has around 300,000 clones, about 86% appearing once. Treatment specified: about 20 received Ad26.COV2.S at low or high dose, single or two shots; 5 received placebo; per-sample allocation not given. Samples were taken on day 63 after the first vaccine or placebo injection. A Boston adult aged 18-55 years was the donor. The starting material was peripheral blood, obtained in a trial of Ad26.COV2.S vaccine versus placebo. V and J are TRBV5-6 and TRBJ2-3; 11 nucleotides match TRBD2. This receptor was identified in a person between 18 and 65 years old who received the Ad26.COV2.S COVID-19 vaccine or a placebo. CDR3 bases: TGTGCCAGCAGCTTTTCTAGCGGGGGGTTCACAGATACGCAGTATTTT. This encodes CASSFSSGGFTDTQYF. Variable domain in full (rest from reference TRBV5-6 and TRBJ2-3): DAGVTQSPTHLIKTRGQQVTLRCSPKSGHDTVSWYQQALGQGPQFIFQYYEEEERQRGNFPDRFSGHQFPNYSSELNVNALLLGDSALYLCASSFSSGGFTDTQYFGPGTRLTVL.